This is a list of T cell receptor beta chains from one sample in a study of monozygotic twins with inflammatory bowel disease. TCRdb re-called the 5' RACE reads and catalogs CDR3 proteins one per entry, DNA excluded. This sample's table has some 200,000 distinct CDR3 sequences. The source material was blood. All receptors come from a human donor with ulcerative colitis or Crohn's disease, or a healthy co-twin of an affected twin (not recorded which). CDR3s include the opening cysteine and the closing phenylalanine or tryptophan. The order of the fields is J gene, V gene, CDR3 length, CDR3 protein.

j_gene: TRBJ1-1
v_gene: TRBV5-1
len: 13
CDR3aa: CASSLEWSTEAFF

j_gene: TRBJ1-2
v_gene: TRBV12-3/TRBV12-4
len: 14
CDR3aa: CASSLSSHGYGYTF

j_gene: TRBJ2-1
v_gene: TRBV20-1
len: 14
CDR3aa: CSAKQGGINNEQFF

j_gene: TRBJ1-2
v_gene: TRBV12-3/TRBV12-4
len: 15
CDR3aa: CASSSPPWDNYGYTF

j_gene: TRBJ2-7
v_gene: TRBV10-3
len: 14
CDR3aa: CAISPGGGPYEQYF

j_gene: TRBJ2-7
v_gene: TRBV20-1
len: 15
CDR3aa: CSARDRWGVNYEQYF

j_gene: TRBJ1-2
v_gene: TRBV5-5
len: 15
CDR3aa: CASTRYGSRSGGYTF

j_gene: TRBJ2-7
v_gene: TRBV6-5
len: 13
CDR3aa: CASSRQGNSEQYF

j_gene: TRBJ1-1
v_gene: TRBV19
len: 15
CDR3aa: CASSGRQGTNTEAFF

j_gene: TRBJ1-5
v_gene: TRBV19
len: 11
CDR3aa: CASSISGSQHF

j_gene: TRBJ2-1
v_gene: TRBV7-8
len: 13
CDR3aa: CASSSFWGGEQFF

j_gene: TRBJ1-6
v_gene: TRBV5-1
len: 14
CDR3aa: CASREGAINSPLHF

j_gene: TRBJ2-7
v_gene: TRBV5-1
len: 16
CDR3aa: CASSLGDRGFTYEQYF

j_gene: TRBJ2-1
v_gene: TRBV28
len: 13
CDR3aa: CASSLSGFDEQFF

j_gene: TRBJ1-2
v_gene: TRBV3-1
len: 13
CDR3aa: CASSQRDGYGYTF

j_gene: TRBJ1-1
v_gene: TRBV28
len: 11
CDR3aa: CASVGAVEAFF

j_gene: TRBJ2-5
v_gene: TRBV5-6
len: 12
CDR3aa: CATNGIQETQYF

j_gene: TRBJ1-4
v_gene: TRBV20-1
len: 17
CDR3aa: CSARDWGLTATNEKLFF

j_gene: TRBJ2-1
v_gene: TRBV12-3/TRBV12-4
len: 15
CDR3aa: CASSLLPGPLNEQFF

j_gene: TRBJ2-5
v_gene: TRBV20-1
len: 15
CDR3aa: CSARDRGGIGKTQYF

j_gene: TRBJ2-7
v_gene: TRBV6-2/TRBV6-3
len: 13
CDR3aa: CASSNTDSGWQYF

j_gene: TRBJ1-1
v_gene: TRBV4-1
len: 14
CDR3aa: CASSQVSQGTEAFF

j_gene: TRBJ2-1
v_gene: TRBV19
len: 16
CDR3aa: CASSIPDRGRGNEQFF

j_gene: TRBJ2-7
v_gene: TRBV12-3/TRBV12-4
len: 13
CDR3aa: CATSRNGGLEQYF

j_gene: TRBJ2-7
v_gene: TRBV27
len: 16
CDR3aa: CASSPYLAGASYEQYF

j_gene: TRBJ2-5
v_gene: TRBV7-8
len: 15
CDR3aa: CASSLSRTFQETQYF

j_gene: TRBJ1-1
v_gene: TRBV20-1
len: 15
CDR3aa: CSAREPTGGINEAFF

j_gene: TRBJ2-4
v_gene: TRBV27
len: 15
CDR3aa: CASSTDRGHSNREYF

j_gene: TRBJ2-5
v_gene: TRBV6-5
len: 13
CDR3aa: CASAMNRQETQYF

j_gene: TRBJ2-2
v_gene: TRBV29-1
len: 12
CDR3aa: CSVENGDGELFF

j_gene: TRBJ1-6
v_gene: TRBV5-1
len: 14
CDR3aa: CASSLGQQNSPLHF

j_gene: TRBJ2-3
v_gene: TRBV9
len: 16
CDR3aa: CASSVGAWSSTDTQYF

j_gene: TRBJ2-2
v_gene: TRBV5-1
len: 14
CDR3aa: CASSLDLAAGELFF

j_gene: TRBJ1-5
v_gene: TRBV20-1
len: 13
CDR3aa: CSARAGSNQPQHF

j_gene: TRBJ2-2
v_gene: TRBV5-1
len: 14
CDR3aa: CASSLAWGTGELFF

j_gene: TRBJ1-5
v_gene: TRBV20-1
len: 13
CDR3aa: CSASFGQFKPQHF

j_gene: TRBJ1-2
v_gene: TRBV7-9
len: 14
CDR3aa: CASSLGAAFYGYTF

j_gene: TRBJ1-4
v_gene: TRBV15
len: 15
CDR3aa: CATSRDRAPGEKLFF

j_gene: TRBJ1-4
v_gene: TRBV12-3/TRBV12-4
len: 15
CDR3aa: CASSLRQGAREKLFF

j_gene: TRBJ1-3
v_gene: TRBV7-2
len: 15
CDR3aa: CASSLVGGTGNTIYF

j_gene: TRBJ1-6
v_gene: TRBV12-3/TRBV12-4
len: 14
CDR3aa: CASSFQGENSPLHF

j_gene: TRBJ1-6
v_gene: TRBV2
len: 15
CDR3aa: CASRGSTIANSPLHF

j_gene: TRBJ1-1
v_gene: TRBV6-1
len: 16
CDR3aa: CASRQLIQRWETEAFF

j_gene: TRBJ1-1
v_gene: TRBV5-1
len: 13
CDR3aa: CASGDRPNTEAFF

j_gene: TRBJ1-1
v_gene: TRBV11-2
len: 14
CDR3aa: CASSGREKDTEAFF